This TCR beta chain was identified in a study of blood T cells in healthy people across ages. General study results and limits: Not knowing donor CMV status may have confounded expanded clonotype changes.

The CDR3 is made up of 16 amino acids. Trimming left V 2 bases short and J 1 base short, with 15 bases between. Germline CDR1 MNHNY, CDR2 SVGAGI (reference sequence). For every donor, a draw yielded around 10 milliliters of peripheral blood. Total RNA extraction produced at least 6 micrograms (per sample) for the study. The second PCR ran 7 to 11 cycles with a sample-barcoded 5' primer and J-beta primers. Researchers report that a template-switch adaptor with 12 random nucleotides tagged each cDNA molecule. MiXCR was run by TCRdb on the 5' RACE reads, yielding one entry per CDR3 protein. The repertoire holds fewer than 2,000,000 distinct CDR3 sequences, with around 40% as singletons. This clonotype was counted between two and nine times. Antigen specificity is unknown.

The rearrangement uses TRBV6-6 and TRBJ2-7; TRBD2 is a possible D gene (5 bases). Sequencing used blood. This receptor was taken from a human donor in good health. The CDR3 sequence is CASSYAGLPSSYEQYF. DNA of the CDR3: TGTGCCAGCAGTTACGCGGGTCTCCCCTCGTCCTACGAGCAGTACTTC.